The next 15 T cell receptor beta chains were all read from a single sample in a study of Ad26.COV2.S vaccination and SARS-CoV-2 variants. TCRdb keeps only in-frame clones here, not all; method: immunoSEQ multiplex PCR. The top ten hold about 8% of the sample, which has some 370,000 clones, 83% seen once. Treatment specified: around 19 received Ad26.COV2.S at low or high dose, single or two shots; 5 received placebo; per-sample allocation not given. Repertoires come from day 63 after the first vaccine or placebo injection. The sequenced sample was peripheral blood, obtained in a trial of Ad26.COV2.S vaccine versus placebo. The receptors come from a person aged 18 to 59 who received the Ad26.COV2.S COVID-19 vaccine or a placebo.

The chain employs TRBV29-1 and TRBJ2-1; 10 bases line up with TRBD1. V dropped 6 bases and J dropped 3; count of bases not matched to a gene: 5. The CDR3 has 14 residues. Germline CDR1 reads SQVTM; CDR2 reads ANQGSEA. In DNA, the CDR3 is TGCAGCGTCGGGACAGGGGTGGGCTACAATGAGCAGTTCTTC. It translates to CSVGTGVGYNEQFF.

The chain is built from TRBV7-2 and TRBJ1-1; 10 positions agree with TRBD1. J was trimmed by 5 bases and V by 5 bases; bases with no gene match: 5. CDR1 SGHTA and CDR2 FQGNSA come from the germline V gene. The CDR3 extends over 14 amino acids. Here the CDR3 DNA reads TGTGCCAGCAGCGACCGGACAGGGGGAACTGAAGCTTTCTTT. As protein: CASSDRTGGTEAFF.

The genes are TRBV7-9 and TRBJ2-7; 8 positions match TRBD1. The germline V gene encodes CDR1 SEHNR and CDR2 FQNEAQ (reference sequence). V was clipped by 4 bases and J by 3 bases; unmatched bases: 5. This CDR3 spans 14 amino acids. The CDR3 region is CASSSGTGIYEQYF. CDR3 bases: TGTGCCAGCAGCTCCGGGACAGGAATCTACGAGCAGTACTTC.

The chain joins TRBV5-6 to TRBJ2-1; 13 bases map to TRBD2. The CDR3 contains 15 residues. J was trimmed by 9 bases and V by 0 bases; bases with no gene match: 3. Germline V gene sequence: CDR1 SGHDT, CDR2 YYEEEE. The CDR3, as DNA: TGTGCCAGCAGCTTGGGGACTAGCGGGAGAGTTGAGCAGTTCTTC. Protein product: CASSLGTSGRVEQFF.

CDR3 DNA: TGCAGCGTATCCAGAGACAGAAACTATGGCTACACCTTC. It yields the protein CSVSRDRNYGYTF. The rearrangement uses TRBV29-1 and TRBJ1-2; tentatively, D is TRBD1 (5 bases). The ends were cut back, 6 bases at V and 2 bases at J, with 13 bases in the middle. CDR1 and CDR2 from the germline V gene are SQVTM and ANQGSEA. The CDR3 sequence is 13 residues long.

As DNA, the CDR3 is TGTGCCAGCAGCCAGACAGGGGACTACTCCTACGAGCAGTACTTC. Protein: CASSQTGDYSYEQYF. V is TRBV28 and J is TRBJ2-7; possibly TRBD1 for D (8 bases). Germline V gene sequence: CDR1 MDHEN, CDR2 SYDVKM. V was trimmed by 6 bases and J by 0 bases, leaving 15 bases between them. The CDR3 spans 15 residues. The variable domain in full, with the rest retrieved from reference TRBV28 and TRBJ2-7, is DVKVTQSSRYLVKRTGEKVFLECVQDMDHENMFWYRQDPGLGLRLIYFSYDVKMKEKGDIPEGYSVSREKKERFSLILESASTNQTSMYLCASSQTGDYSYEQYFGPGTRLTVT.

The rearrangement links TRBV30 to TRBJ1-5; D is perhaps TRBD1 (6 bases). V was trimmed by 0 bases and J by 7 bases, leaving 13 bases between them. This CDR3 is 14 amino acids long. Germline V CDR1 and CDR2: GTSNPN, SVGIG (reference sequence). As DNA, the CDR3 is TGTGCCTGGAGTGTACGGGGGGGCAGACAGCCCCAGCATTTT. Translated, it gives CAWSVRGGRQPQHF.

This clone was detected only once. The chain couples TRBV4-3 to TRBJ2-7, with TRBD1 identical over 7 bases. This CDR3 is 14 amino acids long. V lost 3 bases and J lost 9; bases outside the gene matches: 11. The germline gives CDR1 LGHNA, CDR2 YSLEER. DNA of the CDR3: TGCGCCAGCAGCCAGGAGACAGGGCAAGTTAGGCAGTACTTC. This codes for CASSQETGQVRQYF.

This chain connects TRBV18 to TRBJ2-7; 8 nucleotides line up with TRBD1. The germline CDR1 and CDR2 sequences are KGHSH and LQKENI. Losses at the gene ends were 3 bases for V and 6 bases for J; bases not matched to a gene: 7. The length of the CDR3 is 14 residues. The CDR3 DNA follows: TGTGCCAGCTCACCTTTGGACAGGGCGGTCGAGCAGTACTTC. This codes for CASSPLDRAVEQYF.

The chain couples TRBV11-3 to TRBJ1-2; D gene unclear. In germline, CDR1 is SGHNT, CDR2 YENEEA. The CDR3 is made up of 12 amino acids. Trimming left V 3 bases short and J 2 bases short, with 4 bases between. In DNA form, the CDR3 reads TGTGCCAGCAGCTTTTTAAACTATGGCTACACCTTC. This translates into CASSFLNYGYTF.

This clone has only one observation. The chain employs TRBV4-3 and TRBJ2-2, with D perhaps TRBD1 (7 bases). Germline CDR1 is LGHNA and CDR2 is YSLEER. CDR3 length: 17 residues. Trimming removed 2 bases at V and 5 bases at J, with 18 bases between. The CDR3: CASSQLANRGGTGELFF. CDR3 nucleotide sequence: TGCGCCAGCAGCCAACTTGCCAACAGGGGAGGTACCGGGGAGCTGTTTTTT.

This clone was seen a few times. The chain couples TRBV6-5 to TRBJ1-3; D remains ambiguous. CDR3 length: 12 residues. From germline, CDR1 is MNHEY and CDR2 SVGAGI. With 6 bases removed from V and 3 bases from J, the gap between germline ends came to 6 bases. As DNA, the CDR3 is TGTGCCAGCAGGCCCCATGGAAACACCATATATTTT. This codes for CASRPHGNTIYF.

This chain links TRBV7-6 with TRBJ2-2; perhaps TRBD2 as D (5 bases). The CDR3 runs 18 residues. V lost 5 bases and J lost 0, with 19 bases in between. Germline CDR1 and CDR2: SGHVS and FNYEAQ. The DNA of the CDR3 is TGTGCCAGCAGCCTCCCCGCCGGAGGCGAGGCGAACACCGGGGAGCTGTTTTTT. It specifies CASSLPAGGEANTGELFF.

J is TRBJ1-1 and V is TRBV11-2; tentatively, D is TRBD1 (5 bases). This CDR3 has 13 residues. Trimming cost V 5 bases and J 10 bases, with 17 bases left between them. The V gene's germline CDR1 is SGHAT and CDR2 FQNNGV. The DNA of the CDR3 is TGTGCCAGCAGCCCGGACACGACGGCTCGAGCTTTCTTT. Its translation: CASSPDTTARAFF.

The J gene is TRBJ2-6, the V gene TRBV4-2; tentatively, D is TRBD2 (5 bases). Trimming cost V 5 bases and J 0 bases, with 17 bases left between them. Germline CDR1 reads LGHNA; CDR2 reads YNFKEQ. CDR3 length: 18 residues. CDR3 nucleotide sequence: TGTGCCAGCAGCTCAGAGGGCCTAGGAGTCTCTGGGGCCAACGTCCTGACTTTC. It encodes CASSSEGLGVSGANVLTF.